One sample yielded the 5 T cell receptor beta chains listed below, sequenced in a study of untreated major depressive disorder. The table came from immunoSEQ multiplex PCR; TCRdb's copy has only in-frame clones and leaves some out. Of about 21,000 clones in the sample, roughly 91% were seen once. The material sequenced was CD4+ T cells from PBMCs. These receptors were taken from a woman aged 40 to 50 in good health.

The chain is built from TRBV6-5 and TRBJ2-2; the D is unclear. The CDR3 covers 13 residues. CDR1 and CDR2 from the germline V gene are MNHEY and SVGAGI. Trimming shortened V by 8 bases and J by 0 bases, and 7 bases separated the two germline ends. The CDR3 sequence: CASLPTNTGELFF. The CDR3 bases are TGTGCCAGCCTGCCTACGAACACCGGGGAGCTGTTTTTT.

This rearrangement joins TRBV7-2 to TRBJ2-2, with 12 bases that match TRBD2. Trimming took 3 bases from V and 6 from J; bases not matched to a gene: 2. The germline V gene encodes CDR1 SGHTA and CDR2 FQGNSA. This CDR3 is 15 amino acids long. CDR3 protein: CASSFLAGGPGELFF. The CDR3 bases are TGTGCCAGCAGCTTCCTAGCGGGAGGGCCCGGGGAGCTGTTTTTT.

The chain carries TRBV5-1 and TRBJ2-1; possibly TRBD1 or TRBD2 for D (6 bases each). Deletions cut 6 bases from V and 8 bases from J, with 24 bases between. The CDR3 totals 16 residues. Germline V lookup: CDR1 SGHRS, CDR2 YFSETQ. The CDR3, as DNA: TGCGCCAGCACCCCATCTGGGGGGCTAATTGGATATGAGCAGTTCTTC. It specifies CASTPSGGLIGYEQFF.

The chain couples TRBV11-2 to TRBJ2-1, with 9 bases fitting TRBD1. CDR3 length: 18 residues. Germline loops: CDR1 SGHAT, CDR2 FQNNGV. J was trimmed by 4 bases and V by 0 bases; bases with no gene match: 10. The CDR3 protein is CASSLDSEGQGIYNEQFF. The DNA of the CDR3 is TGTGCCAGCAGCTTAGACTCTGAGGGACAGGGAATTTACAATGAGCAGTTCTTC.

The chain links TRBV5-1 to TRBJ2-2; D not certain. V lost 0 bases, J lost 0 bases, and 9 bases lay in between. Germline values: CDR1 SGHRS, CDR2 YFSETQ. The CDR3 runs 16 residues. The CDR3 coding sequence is TGCGCCAGCAGCTTGGCCTTACCCGCGAACACCGGGGAGCTGTTTTTT. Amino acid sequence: CASSLALPANTGELFF.